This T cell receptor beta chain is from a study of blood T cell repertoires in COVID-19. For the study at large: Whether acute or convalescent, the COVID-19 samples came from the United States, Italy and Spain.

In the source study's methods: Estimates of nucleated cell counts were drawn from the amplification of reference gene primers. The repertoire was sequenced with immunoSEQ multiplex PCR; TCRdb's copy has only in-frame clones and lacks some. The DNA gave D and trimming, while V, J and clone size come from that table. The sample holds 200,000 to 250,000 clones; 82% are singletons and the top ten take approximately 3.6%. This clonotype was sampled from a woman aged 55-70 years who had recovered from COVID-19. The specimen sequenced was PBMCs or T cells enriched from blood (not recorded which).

The CDR3 DNA reads as TGTGCCACCAGTGCCGGGGTCGGCACTGAAGCTTTCTTT. Its translation is CATSAGVGTEAFF. The chain combines TRBV24-1 with TRBJ1-1; D not certain. Germline V gene data show CDR1 as KGHDR and CDR2 as SFDVKD. V was shortened by 5 bases and J by 4 bases, with 10 bases between the two germline ends. This CDR3 comprises 13 residues.